The 30 T cell receptor beta chains below come from one sample, sequenced in a study of beta chain features in type 1 diabetes. Of the isolated RNA, all was reverse transcribed, and so the sequenced material was expressed TCRB transcripts. The method was immunoSEQ multiplex PCR; TCRdb's version includes in-frame clones alone and lacks a portion of them. The table has hundreds of thousands of clones, roughly 70% seen once; the top ten hold 0.053%. Sequencing input: naive CD4+ T cells from blood. Every receptor here comes from a man in his thirties or forties in good health.

This clone was observed a single time. The chain employs TRBV9 and TRBJ2-5, with TRBD2 matching over 7 bases. V lost 7 bases, J lost 3 bases, and 9 bases stayed unmatched. Germline-derived CDR1 and CDR2 are SGDLS and YYNGEE. CDR3 size: 14 residues. The CDR3 nucleotides read TGTGCCAGCCGAGCCGGACTAGGAGAAGAGACCCAGTACTTC. Protein: CASRAGLGEETQYF.

The chain has TRBV7-2 and TRBJ2-4; D is unresolved. With 4 bases removed from V and 6 bases from J, the gap between germline ends came to 4 bases. Germline V CDR1 and CDR2: SGHTA, FQGNSA. The CDR3 is 11 amino acids. CDR3 sequence (DNA): TGTGCCAGCAGCTCAGGAAACATTCAGTACTTC. Encoded protein: CASSSGNIQYF.

This clone appeared a single time. The chain couples TRBV15 to TRBJ1-2, with D maybe TRBD1 (6 bases). The V gene lost 8 bases and the J gene lost 1 base, with 11 bases spanning the gap. The CDR3 covers 13 residues. Germline CDR1 reads LNHNV; CDR2 reads YYDKDF (reference sequence). Here the CDR3 DNA reads TGTGCCACCGCACCGGACAGTAACTATGGCTACACCTTC. It encodes CATAPDSNYGYTF. The entire variable domain, with the rest obtained from reference TRBV15 and TRBJ1-2, is as follows: DAMVIQNPRYQVTQFGKPVTLSCSQTLNHNVMYWYQQKSSQAPKLLFHYYDKDFNNEADTPDNFQSRRPNTSFCFLDIRSPGLGDTAMYLCATAPDSNYGYTFGSGTRLTVV.

This clone was recorded a few times. The chain carries TRBV13 and TRBJ1-1; 11 bases map to TRBD1. The J segment lost 7 bases and the V segment lost 5 bases, leaving 6 bases of the junction unmatched. The CDR3 is 14 residues long. Germline CDR1 is PRHDT and CDR2 is FYEKMQ (reference sequence). The CDR3 region has the DNA TGTGCCAGCAGCACCGGGACAGGGGGGCTTGAAGCTTTCTTT. It codes for CASSTGTGGLEAFF. The full variable domain, with the rest looked up from reference TRBV13 and TRBJ1-1, is AAGVIQSPRHLIKEKRETATLKCYPIPRHDTVYWYQQGPGQDPQFLISFYEKMQSDKGSIPDRFSAQQFSDYHSELNMSSLELGDSALYFCASSTGTGGLEAFFGQGTRLTVV.

This chain connects TRBV7-6 to TRBJ2-5, with D perhaps matching TRBD2 (5 bases). CDR3 size: 13 residues. CDR1 and CDR2 from the germline V gene are SGHVS and FNYEAQ. With 11 bases removed from V and 5 bases from J, the gap between germline ends came to 18 bases. CDR3 sequence: CASQAGFGETQYF. CDR3 nucleotide sequence: TGTGCCTCCCAGGCGGGCTTCGGGGAGACCCAGTACTTC.

The chain recombines TRBV27 with TRBJ2-7; TRBD1 matches 10 bases. The V gene end was trimmed by 6 bases and the J gene end by 1 base; junction bases not matched to a gene: 3. Germline V gene lookup returns CDR1 MNHEY and CDR2 SMNVEV (reference sequence). The CDR3 loop spans 14 amino acids. CDR3 sequence: CASRRGQGSYEQYF. The DNA for the CDR3 is TGTGCCAGCAGGAGGGGACAGGGGTCCTACGAGCAGTACTTC.

The chain carries TRBV7-2 and TRBJ2-5, with 14 bases matching TRBD2. Germline V CDR1 and CDR2: SGHTA, FQGNSA. Germline trimming cut 0 bases from V and 5 bases from J; bases unmatched to any gene: 5. This CDR3 contains 17 residues. Here the CDR3 DNA reads TGTGCCAGCAGCTTAGCGGGACTAGCGGGAGCGAGGGAGACCCAGTACTTC. Its translation is CASSLAGLAGARETQYF.

This clone was detected a few times. CDR3 nucleotides: TGTGCCTGGGCCCGGGACCACGTCGATGAGCAGTTCTTC. It translates to CAWARDHVDEQFF. The gene calls are TRBV30 and TRBJ2-1, with D perhaps matching TRBD1 or TRBD2 (5 bases each). V lost 5 bases and J 8 bases, leaving 16 bases between the germline ends. Germline assignment: CDR1 GTSNPN and CDR2 SVGIG (reference sequence). This CDR3 region has 13 residues. Full variable domain (rest looked up from reference TRBV30 and TRBJ2-1): SQTIHQWPATLVQPVGSPLSLECTVEGTSNPNLYWYRQAAGRGLQLLFYSVGIGQISSEVPQNLSASRPQDRQFILSSKKLLLSDSGFYLCAWARDHVDEQFFGPGTRLTVL.

DNA for the CDR3: TGTGCCTGGAGCGCCGGGACATCCAGGGATGGCTACACCTTC. Its protein product is CAWSAGTSRDGYTF. The chain is built from TRBV30 and TRBJ1-2, with a tentative D call TRBD1 (6 bases). The CDR3 totals 14 residues. V lost 3 bases and J lost 6, with 17 bases in between. Germline V gives CDR1 GTSNPN, CDR2 SVGIG (reference sequence).

The chain combines TRBV30 with TRBJ2-3; D call uncertain. V was pared by 4 bases and J by 3 bases, with 8 bases between. This CDR3 has 12 amino acids. Germline V gives CDR1 GTSNPN, CDR2 SVGIG (reference sequence). The CDR3 protein is CAWKGLTDTQYF. DNA of the CDR3: TGTGCCTGGAAAGGGTTAACAGATACGCAGTATTTT.

The chain links TRBV15 to TRBJ1-1; D remains unclear. The V end was cut by 0 bases, the J end by 1 base, with 0 bases between. CDR1 and CDR2 (germline): LNHNV, YYDKDF (reference sequence). This CDR3 region has 12 residues. The CDR3 coding sequence is TGTGCCACCAGCAGAGAGAACACTGAAGCTTTCTTT. It codes for CATSRENTEAFF.

J is TRBJ2-4 and V is TRBV1; TRBD2 is the table's D call and was not checked against the DNA. TRBV1 is labeled a pseudogene. The CDR3 covers 19 residues. CDR3 residues: CTSSQEPEGASGRPNIQYF. In nucleotides, the CDR3 is TGCACCAGCAGCCAAGAACCAGAGGGGGCTAGCGGGAGACCGAACATTCAGTACTTC.

This clone was counted a few times. The rearrangement links TRBV7-2 to TRBJ2-3; no firm D call. The CDR3 is made up of 15 amino acids. V lost 3 bases to trimming and J lost 6 bases, with 16 bases between them. Germline CDR1 reads SGHTA; CDR2 reads FQGNSA. CDR3: CASSFTVTDGDTQYF. For the CDR3, the DNA is TGTGCCAGCAGCTTCACTGTGACCGATGGGGATACGCAGTATTTT.

The chain recombines TRBV29-1 with TRBJ1-2; D uncertain. The CDR3 length is 15 residues. V was trimmed by 1 base and J by 2 bases, leaving 14 bases between them. The germline V gene has CDR1 SQVTM and CDR2 ANQGSEA. CDR3 DNA: TGCAGCGTTGAAGGGGGAATTGGGCAGAACTATGGCTACACCTTC. Translation: CSVEGGIGQNYGYTF.

The chain has TRBV7-6 and TRBJ2-7; D may match TRBD1 or TRBD2 (6 bases each). Trimming shortened V by 1 base and J by 2 bases, and 9 bases separated the two germline ends. The germline V gene encodes CDR1 SGHVS and CDR2 FNYEAQ. The CDR3 contains 14 residues. In nucleotides, the CDR3 is TGTGCCAGCAGCTTAGAGGGGGAGGCCTACGAGCAGTACTTC. It encodes CASSLEGEAYEQYF.

The J gene is TRBJ2-1, the V gene TRBV30; D may be TRBD1 or TRBD2 (5 bases each). The V and J ends lost 4 bases and 0 bases respectively, with 13 bases between them. The CDR3 has 15 residues. Per germline, CDR1 GTSNPN and CDR2 SVGIG (reference sequence). CDR3 DNA sequence: TGTGCCTGGAAAAGGGGACCCCTCTCCTACAATGAGCAGTTCTTC. Translation gives CAWKRGPLSYNEQFF.

This chain joins TRBV6-6 and TRBJ2-5; TRBD2 might be the D (6 bases). Germline-derived CDR1 and CDR2 are MNHNY and SVGAGI (reference sequence). V lost 6 bases and J 2 bases, leaving 7 bases between the germline ends. The CDR3 is 12 amino acids. In nucleotides, the CDR3 is TGTGCCAGCAGGGCGGGACAAGAGACCCAGTACTTC. It encodes CASRAGQETQYF.

This clone showed up just a few times. The CDR3 DNA follows: TGTGCCAGCAGTGAATATTACCAACAAGAGACCCAGTACTTC. It encodes CASSEYYQQETQYF. The rearrangement links TRBV25-1 to TRBJ2-5; D is unresolved. The germline V gene has CDR1 MGHDK and CDR2 SYGVNS. With 0 bases removed from V and 2 bases from J, the gap between germline ends came to 7 bases. The CDR3 has 14 residues.

DNA of the CDR3: TGTGCCAGCAGCGTAGAGGCTATGAACACTGAAGCTTTCTTT. This encodes CASSVEAMNTEAFF. This chain links TRBV9 with TRBJ1-1; D unresolved. Deletions cut 0 bases from V and 0 bases from J, with 6 bases between. Germline lookup yields CDR1 SGDLS and CDR2 YYNGEE. The CDR3 spans 14 residues.

The rearrangement joins TRBV16 to TRBJ1-1, with D hard to call. Per the germline V gene, CDR1 is KGHSY and CDR2 is FQNENV. This CDR3 comprises 15 residues. The V end was cut by 4 bases, the J end by 5 bases, with 17 bases between. The CDR3 bases are TGTGCCAGCAGCCCTGTGAGGCAGGAAGGAACTGAAGCTTTCTTT. Its translation is CASSPVRQEGTEAFF.

The rearrangement links TRBV9 to TRBJ1-1; D perhaps matches TRBD1 (5 bases). V lost 3 bases to trimming and J lost 4 bases, with 7 bases between them. This CDR3 comprises 12 residues. Germline values: CDR1 SGDLS, CDR2 YYNGEE. The CDR3 DNA follows: TGTGCCAGCAGCGCCACAGGCACTGAAGCTTTCTTT. It is translated as CASSATGTEAFF.

This clone appeared a few times. J is TRBJ2-1 and V is TRBV28, with TRBD2 matching 7 bases. J lost 14 bases, V lost 6 bases, and 19 bases had no gene match. The CDR3 contains 15 residues. CDR1 MDHEN and CDR2 SYDVKM come from the germline V gene. As DNA, the CDR3 is TGTGCCAGCAGCAAATGGCGGGAGAGTTATGTGTTGGAGTTCTTC. This codes for CASSKWRESYVLEFF.

The rearrangement uses TRBV29-1 and TRBJ2-7; weak D call: TRBD1 (5 bases). V was pared by 4 bases and J by 2 bases, with 9 bases between. The CDR3 runs 12 residues. Germline values: CDR1 SQVTM, CDR2 ANQGSEA. The CDR3 reads CSVAGPAYEQYF. The CDR3 region has the DNA TGCAGCGTTGCAGGGCCAGCCTACGAGCAGTACTTC.

The J gene is TRBJ2-2, the V gene TRBV5-4; D call uncertain. Germline CDR1 and CDR2: SGHNT and YYREEE (reference sequence). The CDR3 has 15 amino acids. V lost 0 bases and J 1 base, leaving 7 bases between the germline ends. Here the CDR3 reads CASSLGLLNTGELFF. The CDR3 DNA is TGTGCCAGCAGCTTGGGACTGCTGAACACCGGGGAGCTGTTTTTT.

This clone came up a few times. V gene TRBV30 combines with J gene TRBJ2-3; 7 nucleotides agree with TRBD1. Germline CDR1 is GTSNPN and CDR2 is SVGIG (reference sequence). J gave up 1 base and V 2 bases, and 3 bases lay outside the gene matches. The CDR3 length is 14 residues. The CDR3 loop reads CAWSYQGGTDTQYF. The CDR3 DNA is TGTGCCTGGAGTTATCAGGGGGGCACAGATACGCAGTATTTT.

This clone has a single count. The rearrangement joins TRBV7-9 to TRBJ1-1, with D unresolved. Germline V gives CDR1 SEHNR, CDR2 FQNEAQ (reference sequence). Between the trimmed V and J ends, which lost 1 base and 3 bases, there was a span of 6 bases. The CDR3 has 13 amino acids. In DNA form, the CDR3 reads TGTGCCAGCAGCTTAGAGATGGACACTGAAGCTTTCTTT. The encoded protein is CASSLEMDTEAFF.

There are a few counts of this clone. J is TRBJ2-7 and V is TRBV13; D ambiguous. CDR1 PRHDT and CDR2 FYEKMQ come from the germline V gene (reference sequence). CDR3 size: 13 residues. The V end was cut by 5 bases, the J end by 0 bases, with 8 bases between. The CDR3 protein is CASSGRLSYEQYF. CDR3 nucleotides: TGTGCCAGCAGCGGCAGGCTCTCCTACGAGCAGTACTTC.

The V gene is TRBV29-1, the J gene TRBJ2-7; TRBD1 might be the D (5 bases). V lost 5 bases, J lost 1 base, and 9 bases lay in between. Per germline, CDR1 SQVTM and CDR2 ANQGSEA. The CDR3 totals 12 residues. This chain's CDR3 is CSVLDKSYEQYF. The CDR3 DNA is TGCAGCGTTTTGGACAAATCCTACGAGCAGTACTTC.

This chain joins TRBV5-1 and TRBJ2-3, with D tentatively TRBD1 (6 bases). CDR3 length: 17 residues. Germline V gene sequence: CDR1 SGHRS, CDR2 YFSETQ. V gave up 1 base and J gave up 4 bases, with 19 bases separating them. CDR3 sequence reads: CASSLTSTGNGADTQYF. The CDR3 DNA sequence: TGCGCCAGCAGCTTGACAAGTACAGGGAACGGCGCAGATACGCAGTATTTT.

The chain is built from TRBV18 and TRBJ1-2; tentative D call: TRBD1 (5 bases). The V gene's germline CDR1 is KGHSH and CDR2 LQKENI. V was clipped by 3 bases and J by 3 bases, with 11 bases between them. The CDR3 is 14 residues long. The CDR3 DNA is TGTGCCAGCTCACCTTCCGGGACTGACTATGGCTACACCTTC. Translated: CASSPSGTDYGYTF.